Below, 9 T cell receptor beta chains from the same sample are listed, as sequenced in a study of Graves' ophthalmopathy and Graves' hyperthyroidism. TCR beta CDR3 regions were amplified from RNA transcripts. Second-round multiplex PCR followed a first-round RT-PCR using HTBI primers. TCRdb fed the multiplex PCR reads into MiXCR, producing one record per CDR3 protein. The profile shows hundreds of thousands of distinct CDR3 sequences, 15% of them singletons. The sequencing sample was made of peripheral blood. These receptors were taken from a woman aged 18-35 years with stable Graves' hyperthyroidism.

This clonotype has ten or more counts. The chain links TRBV20-1 to TRBJ2-7, with D hard to call. Trimming took off 3 bases at V and 3 bases at J, with 9 bases between the two ends. The CDR3 runs 12 residues. Germline V lookup: CDR1 DFQATT, CDR2 SNEGSKA (reference sequence). In nucleotides, the CDR3 is TGCAGTGCTAGCTCAGGCTACTACGAGCAGTACTTC. Translating it yields CSASSGYYEQYF.

The chain has TRBV7-9 and TRBJ2-5, with 8 nucleotides matching TRBD2. V dropped 3 bases and J dropped 0; count of bases not matched to a gene: 3. The CDR3 covers 15 residues. Per the germline V gene, CDR1 is SEHNR and CDR2 is FQNEAQ (reference sequence). This chain's CDR3 is CASSFGGGNQETQYF. In DNA, the CDR3 is TGTGCCAGCAGCTTCGGCGGGGGGAACCAAGAGACCCAGTACTTC.

This clonotype occurred a few times. The genes are TRBV15 and TRBJ1-1; D perhaps matches TRBD1 (6 bases). The CDR3 extends over 14 amino acids. From germline, CDR1 is LNHNV and CDR2 YYDKDF (reference sequence). Trimming cost V 1 base and J 8 bases, with 14 bases left between them. In DNA, the CDR3 is TGTGCCACCAGCAGAGTATGGGCAGGGGAGGAAGCTTTCTTT. Translation: CATSRVWAGEEAFF.

On this clonotype: This may arise from a read error, as a much more abundant clone is one base away. V is TRBV4-1 and J is TRBJ2-7; maybe TRBD2 (7 bases). Trimming stripped 4 bases from V and 6 bases from J, with 22 bases between. Germline values: CDR1 MGHRA, CDR2 YSYEKL. This CDR3 comprises 16 residues. The DNA for the CDR3 is TGCGCCAGCAGCCCCACTGGGGGGGGCGCACCCGGCGAGCAGTACTTC. Protein: CASSPTGGGAPGEQYF.

About this clonotype: The junction and the germline gene differ at one end; a read error may be behind it. The V gene is TRBV12-5, the J gene TRBJ1-5; D remains unclear. Germline V lookup: CDR1 LGHNT, CDR2 FRNRAP. The CDR3 loop spans 12 amino acids. CDR3 protein: CASGLSYSGLDF. The CDR3 DNA sequence: TGTGCTAGTGGTTTGTCCTACTCGGGTCTGGATTTT.

In its sample, this clonotype was seen a few times. The genes are TRBV11-2 and TRBJ2-7, with D perhaps TRBD1 (5 bases). The V gene lost 4 bases and the J gene lost 5 bases, with 18 bases spanning the gap. Germline CDR1 SGHAT, CDR2 FQNNGV. The CDR3 sequence is 15 residues long. Written as DNA, the CDR3 is TGTGCCAGCAGCTCCCTCAAGGGGATTCTAAACGAGCAGTACTTC. It is translated as CASSSLKGILNEQYF. The variable domain in full, completed from reference TRBV11-2 and TRBJ2-7, reads EAGVAQSPRYKIIEKRQSVAFWCNPISGHATLYWYQQILGQGPKLLIQFQNNGVVDDSQLPKDRFSAERLKGVDSTLKIQPAKLEDSAVYLCASSSLKGILNEQYFGPGTRLTVT.

At least ten counts were recorded for this clonotype. A much more abundant neighbour one base away suggests this may be a read error. The chain uses TRBV6-2 or TRBV6-3 and TRBJ2-5, with D tentatively TRBD1 (6 bases). The CDR3 consists of 12 residues. The germline gives CDR1 MNHEY, CDR2 SVGEGT. CDR3 in amino acids: CASSDRQETKYF. CDR3 coding DNA: TGTGCCAGCAGTGACAGGCAAGAGACCAAGTACTTC.

The table lists this clonotype with many counts. The V and J genes are TRBV9 and TRBJ1-1; TRBD1 matches at 10 bases. This CDR3 is built from 15 residues. Germline loops: CDR1 SGDLS, CDR2 YYNGEE. V shed 0 bases and J 3 bases; nucleotides not matched to a gene: 2. The CDR3 reads CASSVGQGADTEAFF. CDR3 nucleotides: TGTGCCAGCAGCGTAGGACAGGGGGCGGACACTGAAGCTTTCTTT.

At least ten counts were recorded for this clonotype. V gene TRBV7-2 combines with J gene TRBJ2-5; a weak D match, TRBD2 (6 bases). Germline values: CDR1 SGHTA, CDR2 FQGNSA. Trimming removed 5 bases at V and 6 bases at J, with 13 bases between. The CDR3 spans 13 residues. CDR3 in amino acids: CASSARLGQTQYF. The CDR3 DNA follows: TGTGCCAGCAGCGCCCGACTAGGCCAGACCCAGTACTTC.